The rows below give T cell receptor beta chains drawn from one sample of a study of blood T cell repertoires in COVID-19. TCRdb keeps only in-frame clones here, not all; method: immunoSEQ multiplex PCR. The sample consists of roughly 120,000 clones, about 83% of them appearing once. Sequencing used peripheral blood. These receptors came from a man aged 55 to 70 with acute or convalescent COVID-19. Each CDR3 is given with its conserved first and last residue. D genes are given only for firm matches. Rows may omit the clone size; those that give it use once, few, many or a size class.

V: TRBV7-8; size: -; D: -; J: TRBJ1-2; CDR3: CASSQAGQVNHGYTF; DNA: TGTGCCAGCAGCCAAGCCGGCCAGGTGAATCATGGCTACACCTTC
V: TRBV5-6; size: -; D: -; J: TRBJ1-1; CDR3: CASSPGIGGEAFF; DNA: TGTGCCAGCAGCCCAGGGATTGGTGGTGAAGCTTTCTTT
V: TRBV7-8; size: -; D: TRBD2; J: TRBJ2-3; CDR3: CASSLSVAGARDTQYF; DNA: TGTGCCAGCAGCCTAAGTGTAGCGGGTGCACGAGATACGCAGTATTTT
V: TRBV2; size: once; D: TRBD2; J: TRBJ2-3; CDR3: CASSEADGRGADTQYF; DNA: TGTGCCAGCAGTGAAGCGGACGGGCGGGGGGCGGATACGCAGTATTTT
V: TRBV9; size: -; D: TRBD2; J: TRBJ2-7; CDR3: CASSVGPGLGIREQYF; DNA: TGTGCCAGCAGCGTAGGTCCCGGACTAGGGATTCGCGAGCAGTACTTC
V: TRBV28; size: -; D: -; J: TRBJ2-6; CDR3: CASSLSQGARANVLTF; DNA: TGTGCCAGCAGTTTATCGCAGGGCGCTAGGGCCAACGTCCTGACTTTC
V: TRBV5-4; size: -; D: TRBD2; J: TRBJ2-3; CDR3: CASSLALAGGTDTQYF; DNA: TGTGCCAGCAGCTTGGCCCTAGCGGGAGGCACAGATACGCAGTATTTT
V: TRBV24-1; size: few; D: -; J: TRBJ2-1; CDR3: CATSDRRQVAEQFF; DNA: TGTGCCACCAGTGATCGGAGACAGGTGGCTGAGCAGTTCTTC
V: TRBV6-2/TRBV6-3; size: few; D: -; J: TRBJ2-1; CDR3: CASSYSRSGVFF; DNA: TGTGCCAGCAGTTACTCGAGGTCGGGGGTGTTCTTC
V: TRBV20-1; size: -; D: -; J: TRBJ2-7; CDR3: CSARERNEQYF; DNA: TGCAGTGCCAGAGAGCGAAACGAGCAGTACTTC
V: TRBV6-5; size: once; D: -; J: TRBJ1-2; CDR3: CASSLSGNGYTF; DNA: TGTGCCAGCAGTTTATCCGGGAACGGCTACACCTTC
V: TRBV7-6; size: -; D: TRBD1; J: TRBJ2-2; CDR3: CASSIQTGANTGELFF; DNA: TGTGCCAGCAGCATCCAGACAGGGGCGAACACCGGGGAGCTGTTTTTT
V: TRBV29-1; size: -; D: -; J: TRBJ1-1; CDR3: CSVEARASSGGTEAFF; DNA: TGCAGCGTTGAGGCCAGGGCGAGTAGCGGTGGCACTGAAGCTTTCTTT
V: TRBV19; size: once; D: TRBD2; J: TRBJ2-1; CDR3: CASSTSGNPYNEQFF; DNA: TGTGCCAGTAGTACTAGCGGGAACCCCTACAATGAGCAGTTCTTC
V: TRBV13; size: few; D: TRBD1; J: TRBJ1-3; CDR3: CASSGGQGALNTIYF; DNA: TGTGCCAGCAGCGGTGGACAGGGGGCCCTAAACACCATATATTTT
V: TRBV5-1; size: -; D: TRBD2; J: TRBJ2-3; CDR3: CASSLGTSAEDTQYF; DNA: TGCGCCAGCAGCTTAGGGACTAGCGCCGAGGATACGCAGTATTTT
V: TRBV5-6; size: -; D: TRBD2; J: TRBJ2-1; CDR3: CASSSSSGIRYNEQFF; DNA: TGTGCCAGCAGCTCCAGTAGCGGGATCCGCTACAATGAGCAGTTCTTC
V: TRBV19; size: -; D: -; J: TRBJ2-5; CDR3: CASSIESWAGQETQYF; DNA: TGTGCCAGTAGTATAGAATCCTGGGCAGGCCAAGAGACCCAGTACTTC
V: TRBV28; size: -; D: -; J: TRBJ2-5; CDR3: CASRGGRQGRETQYF; DNA: TGTGCCAGCAGGGGGGGCCGACAGGGACGGGAGACCCAGTACTTC
V: TRBV5-1; size: -; D: TRBD2; J: TRBJ2-1; CDR3: CASSLGLAGDEQFF; DNA: TGCGCCAGCAGCTTAGGACTAGCGGGAGATGAGCAGTTCTTC
V: TRBV28; size: -; D: -; J: TRBJ1-1; CDR3: CASSRNTEAFF; DNA: TGTGCCAGCAGCCGGAACACTGAAGCTTTCTTT
V: TRBV24-1; size: few; D: -; J: TRBJ1-2; CDR3: CATSVVELNYGYTF; DNA: TGTGCCACCAGTGTCGTAGAACTCAACTATGGCTACACCTTC
V: TRBV5-5; size: once; D: TRBD2; J: TRBJ2-7; CDR3: CASSLTSGASYEQYF; DNA: TGTGCCAGCAGCCTGACTAGCGGGGCCTCCTACGAGCAGTACTTC
V: TRBV6-2/TRBV6-3; size: -; D: -; J: TRBJ2-1; CDR3: CASSGEGLGQFF; DNA: TGTGCCAGCAGCGGAGAGGGCCTCGGGCAGTTCTTC
V: TRBV4-3; size: -; D: TRBD1; J: TRBJ2-5; CDR3: CASSQGYPGQAQPETQYF; DNA: TGCGCCAGCAGCCAAGGTTACCCGGGACAGGCACAACCAGAGACCCAGTACTTC
V: TRBV11-3; size: -; D: TRBD2; J: TRBJ2-5; CDR3: CASSLLAGGTGETQYF; DNA: TGTGCCAGCAGCCTGCTGGCGGGAGGGACGGGAGAGACCCAGTACTTC
V: TRBV28; size: -; D: -; J: TRBJ1-6; CDR3: CASLPRGFASPLHF; DNA: TGTGCCAGCCTACCCAGGGGTTTCGCTTCACCCCTCCACTTT
V: TRBV6-2/TRBV6-3; size: -; D: -; J: TRBJ2-7; CDR3: CASSSEGGGAWAYEQYF; DNA: TGTGCCAGCAGTTCCGAAGGAGGGGGCGCATGGGCCTACGAGCAGTACTTC
V: TRBV10-3; size: -; D: -; J: TRBJ2-5; CDR3: CAISDPSGSLYQETQYF; DNA: TGTGCCATCAGTGACCCTTCCGGGAGCCTGTACCAAGAGACCCAGTACTTC
V: TRBV5-6; size: -; D: TRBD1; J: TRBJ1-6; CDR3: CASSLVGQGNSPLHF; DNA: TGTGCCAGCAGCTTGGTGGGACAGGGAAATTCACCCCTCCACTTT
V: TRBV28; size: -; D: -; J: TRBJ1-2; CDR3: CASSGQRGYGYTF; DNA: TGTGCCAGCAGTGGACAGAGGGGCTATGGCTACACCTTC
V: TRBV7-2; size: -; D: TRBD2; J: TRBJ2-3; CDR3: CASTSAGGTDTQYF; DNA: TGTGCCAGCACGTCGGCGGGAGGAACAGATACGCAGTATTTT
V: TRBV6-6; size: -; D: -; J: TRBJ2-7; CDR3: CASSPPRDLRYEQYF; DNA: TGTGCCAGCAGTCCGCCTCGGGATCTCAGATACGAGCAGTACTTC
V: TRBV7-9; size: -; D: TRBD2; J: TRBJ2-7; CDR3: CASLGLAGGPKQYF; DNA: TGTGCCAGCCTTGGACTAGCGGGAGGGCCTAAGCAGTACTTC
V: TRBV6-2/TRBV6-3; size: -; D: TRBD1; J: TRBJ1-1; CDR3: CASSSTGGPEAFF; DNA: TGTGCCAGCAGTTCCACAGGGGGCCCTGAAGCTTTCTTT
V: TRBV19; size: -; D: -; J: TRBJ2-1; CDR3: CASSISGYSYNEQFF; DNA: TGTGCCAGTAGTATAAGCGGTTACTCCTACAATGAGCAGTTCTTC
V: TRBV18; size: -; D: -; J: TRBJ1-1; CDR3: CASSLRGGGENTEAFF; DNA: TGTGCCAGCTCACTTCGTGGTGGAGGGGAGAACACTGAAGCTTTCTTT
V: TRBV11-2; size: once; D: -; J: TRBJ2-2; CDR3: CASTSHGGPTGELFF; DNA: TGTGCCAGCACTTCCCACGGCGGTCCCACCGGGGAGCTGTTTTTT
V: TRBV5-4; size: -; D: TRBD2; J: TRBJ2-2; CDR3: CASSFGTSVTGELFF; DNA: TGTGCCAGCAGCTTCGGGACTAGCGTTACCGGGGAGCTGTTTTTT
V: TRBV9; size: -; D: -; J: TRBJ2-2; CDR3: CASSTTGNTGELFF; DNA: TGTGCCAGCTCGACCACAGGGAACACCGGGGAGCTGTTTTTT
V: TRBV29-1; size: -; D: -; J: TRBJ2-2; CDR3: CSVEWDSDTGELFF; DNA: TGCAGCGTTGAATGGGATAGCGACACCGGGGAGCTGTTTTTT
V: TRBV19; size: once; D: -; J: TRBJ2-7; CDR3: CASSAQGGSYEQYF; DNA: TGTGCCAGTAGTGCGCAAGGGGGATCCTACGAGCAGTACTTC
V: TRBV28; size: -; D: TRBD1; J: TRBJ1-2; CDR3: CASDKTGIGGGYTF; DNA: TGTGCCAGCGACAAGACAGGGATAGGGGGCGGCTACACCTTC
V: TRBV12-3/TRBV12-4; size: -; D: -; J: TRBJ2-2; CDR3: CASSYLGAGELFF; DNA: TGTGCCAGCAGTTACCTAGGGGCCGGGGAGCTGTTTTTT
V: TRBV5-6; size: -; D: TRBD1; J: TRBJ1-5; CDR3: CASSLRTGVGQPQHF; DNA: TGTGCCAGCAGCCTCAGGACAGGGGTCGGTCAGCCCCAGCATTTT
V: TRBV28; size: -; D: TRBD1; J: TRBJ1-2; CDR3: CASSLGGGGQRYGYTF; DNA: TGTGCCAGCAGTTTAGGAGGAGGGGGACAGAGGTATGGCTACACCTTC
V: TRBV10-3; size: -; D: -; J: TRBJ1-2; CDR3: CAIRYMNGYTF; DNA: TGTGCCATCAGGTACATGAATGGCTACACCTTC
V: TRBV19; size: -; D: TRBD2; J: TRBJ2-4; CDR3: CASSTPAGDGNIQYF; DNA: TGTGCCAGTAGTACCCCAGCGGGAGATGGGAACATTCAGTACTTC
V: TRBV9; size: -; D: -; J: TRBJ2-3; CDR3: CASNLGGGPLTDTQYF; DNA: TGTGCCAGCAACTTAGGGGGAGGGCCTCTTACAGATACGCAGTATTTT
V: TRBV10-3; size: -; D: -; J: TRBJ2-2; CDR3: CAISGTAGDTGELFF; DNA: TGTGCCATCAGTGGGACAGCCGGGGACACCGGGGAGCTGTTTTTT
V: TRBV5-1; size: once; D: TRBD1; J: TRBJ1-5; CDR3: CASSLGGTGINQPQHF; DNA: TGCGCCAGCAGCTTGGGAGGGACAGGGATAAATCAGCCCCAGCATTTT
V: TRBV6-5; size: many; D: -; J: TRBJ1-5; CDR3: CASSYSSGSTQPQHF; DNA: TGTGCCAGCAGTTACTCCTCAGGGTCAACTCAGCCCCAGCATTTT
V: TRBV4-3; size: -; D: -; J: TRBJ1-3; CDR3: CASSHDRSHSGNTIYF; DNA: TGCGCCAGCAGCCATGATCGGTCCCACTCTGGAAACACCATATATTTT
V: TRBV9; size: -; D: -; J: TRBJ2-7; CDR3: CASSVSVSAYEQYF; DNA: TGTGCCAGCAGCGTATCGGTATCCGCCTACGAGCAGTACTTC